This T cell receptor beta chain was retrieved from a study of identical twins. TCRdb re-derived calls from the 5' RACE reads in MiXCR, one entry per CDR3 protein. In the table there are around 490,000 distinct CDR3 sequences, around 15% of which are singletons. Deletions cut 6 bases from V and 4 bases from J, with 16 bases between. CDR1 and CDR2 (germline): SEHNR, FQNEAQ (reference sequence). The CDR3 contains 14 residues. The same data also contributed to another study, on yellow fever vaccine responses in identical twins.

The sequence came from a woman aged 18-29 years in good health. V usage is TRBV7-9 and J usage is TRBJ2-7; maybe TRBD1 (6 bases). The specimen was CD4+ T cells sorted from blood. The DNA of the CDR3 is TGTGCCAGCAGTCCCCAGGGGTCAGCATACGAGCAGTACTTC. This codes for CASSPQGSAYEQYF.